This is a list of T cell receptor beta chains from one sample in a study of T cells after yellow fever vaccination. TCRdb ran MiXCR on the 5' RACE reads and lists one entry per CDR3 protein. This table holds 550,000 or so distinct CDR3 sequences, 19% found once. The sample consisted of PBMCs, taken 15 days after the yellow fever booster vaccination. These receptors came from a man aged 25-45 years who received the YFV17D yellow fever vaccine. Each CDR3 is given with its conserved first and last residue. D genes are given only for firm matches. Some rows have no size entry. The others give once, few or many, or a class for an expanded clone.

j_call	clone_size	v_call	cdr3_length	d_call	cdr3_nt	cdr3_aa
TRBJ2-3	.	TRBV20-1	16	TRBD2	TGCAGTGCTAGAGGGGGACTAGCGGGAGTAGGAGATACGCAGTATTTT	CSARGGLAGVGDTQYF
TRBJ2-5	.	TRBV20-1	14	TRBD1	TGCAGTGCTAGAAGACAGGGCCCTCAAGAGACCCAGTACTTC	CSARRQGPQETQYF
TRBJ2-1	few	TRBV12-3/TRBV12-4	14	TRBD2	TGTGCCAGCCTTGGACTAGCGGGAGTGGATGAGCAGTTCTTC	CASLGLAGVDEQFF
TRBJ2-7	.	TRBV7-2	15	.	TGTGCCAGCAGACCAGACGGGCGAGGGTTTTACGAGCAGTACTTC	CASRPDGRGFYEQYF
TRBJ1-1	few	TRBV4-2	15	.	TGTGCCAGCAGCCAAGAGGGAGGGGTGGTCACTGAAGCTTTCTTT	CASSQEGGVVTEAFF
TRBJ2-1	many	TRBV3-1	16	.	TGTGCCAGCAGCCCACGTGGGGCAGGTCGGAGCAATGAGCAGTTCTTC	CASSPRGAGRSNEQFF
TRBJ2-3	.	TRBV15	13	.	TGTGCCACCAGGGAGATGGGCACAGATACGCAGTATTTT	CATREMGTDTQYF
TRBJ1-5	.	TRBV20-1	13	.	TGCAGTGCTAGATTCAGGGGCAATCAGCCCCAGCATTTT	CSARFRGNQPQHF
TRBJ2-6	many	TRBV5-6	13	.	TGTGCCAGCAGTTTCTCTGGGGCCAACGTCCTGACTTTC	CASSFSGANVLTF
TRBJ2-7	.	TRBV5-1	14	.	TGCGCCAGCAGCATGGACAGTCTCTCCTACGAGCAGTACTTC	CASSMDSLSYEQYF
TRBJ2-1	few	TRBV10-3	14	.	TGTGCCATCCTGGGGGATGGGAGGTACAATGAGCAGTTCTTC	CAILGDGRYNEQFF
TRBJ1-4	.	TRBV15	14	.	TGTGCCACAGCAGTCGCCCGGGAGAACGAAAAACTGTTTTTT	CATAVARENEKLFF
TRBJ1-5	few	TRBV9	15	.	TGTGCCAGCAGCGTATCTGGAGTTAGCAATCAGCCCCAGCATTTT	CASSVSGVSNQPQHF
TRBJ2-5	few	TRBV20-1	13	TRBD1	TGCAGTGCTACAGCCCGGGGACAGGGAGGGCAGTACTTC	CSATARGQGGQYF
TRBJ2-7	many	TRBV11-2	14	.	TGTGCCAGCAGCTTAGCCTACAACTCCTACGAGCAGTACTTC	CASSLAYNSYEQYF
TRBJ1-6	.	TRBV30	15	TRBD1	TGTGCCTGGAGCGTTGCTCGGGACAGGGGTACACCCCTCCACTTT	CAWSVARDRGTPLHF
TRBJ2-1	few	TRBV4-2	17	.	TGTGCCAGCAGCTATCCCCCGGACCAGCTAGCCATCAATGAGCAGTTCTTC	CASSYPPDQLAINEQFF
TRBJ2-1	few	TRBV5-1	16	.	TGCGCCAGCAGCTTGGAATGGGGCCTCTCCTACAATGAGCAGTTCTTC	CASSLEWGLSYNEQFF
TRBJ2-7	.	TRBV5-1	14	TRBD1	TGCGCCAGCAGCTTGGAGAAGGGGGCATTCGAGCAGTACTTC	CASSLEKGAFEQYF
TRBJ2-1	few	TRBV3-1	14	.	TGTGCCAGCAGCCACGAGGTCACCTACAATGAGCAGTTCTTC	CASSHEVTYNEQFF
TRBJ2-3	.	TRBV7-2	13	.	TGTGCCAGCAGCTCGTTTGGAGCAGATACGCAGTATTTT	CASSSFGADTQYF
TRBJ2-1	few	TRBV9	16	TRBD1	TGTGCCAGCAGCGGGAAAGGGGACAGGGTGTACAATGAGCAGTTCTTC	CASSGKGDRVYNEQFF
TRBJ1-1	.	TRBV10-3	13	.	TGTGCCATCAGTGAGTCCGGTAACACTGAAGCTTTCTTT	CAISESGNTEAFF
TRBJ2-7	few	TRBV20-1	13	.	TGCAGTGTCCAGACAGGAAGCTCCTACGAGCAGTACTTC	CSVQTGSSYEQYF
TRBJ2-2	few	TRBV6-1	15	TRBD2	TGTGCCAGCAGTACCTGGACTAGCAGTACCGGGGAGCTGTTTTTT	CASSTWTSSTGELFF
TRBJ2-7	few	TRBV29-1	12	.	TGCAGCGTTGAGGGCTGGGATTACGAGCAGTACTTC	CSVEGWDYEQYF
TRBJ2-4	.	TRBV20-1	14	.	TGCAGTGCGGCCCCTACGGGTGCCAAAAACATTCAGTACTTC	CSAAPTGAKNIQYF
TRBJ2-3	few	TRBV12-3/TRBV12-4	14	.	TGTGCCAGCAGTCCCTCCGGGAGAGGGTTGGCGCAGTATTTT	CASSPSGRGLAQYF
TRBJ1-5	few	TRBV2	15	.	TGTGCCAGCAGTGCTACAGGGCTAAGCAATCAGCCCCAGCATTTT	CASSATGLSNQPQHF
TRBJ2-7	few	TRBV12-3/TRBV12-4	14	TRBD2	TGTGCCAGCAGTCACCGGGACTACTCCTACGAGCAGTACTTC	CASSHRDYSYEQYF
TRBJ2-7	many	TRBV7-2	14	.	TGTGCCAGCAGCTTAGACAGGGTTCAGTACGAGCAGTACTTC	CASSLDRVQYEQYF
TRBJ2-1	.	TRBV27	12	.	TGTGCCAGCAGTTTCATAGGCGGTGAGCAGTTCTTC	CASSFIGGEQFF
TRBJ2-1	few	TRBV19	15	.	TGTGCCAGTAGTATAACGGGACTCGACTACAATGAGCAGTTCTTC	CASSITGLDYNEQFF